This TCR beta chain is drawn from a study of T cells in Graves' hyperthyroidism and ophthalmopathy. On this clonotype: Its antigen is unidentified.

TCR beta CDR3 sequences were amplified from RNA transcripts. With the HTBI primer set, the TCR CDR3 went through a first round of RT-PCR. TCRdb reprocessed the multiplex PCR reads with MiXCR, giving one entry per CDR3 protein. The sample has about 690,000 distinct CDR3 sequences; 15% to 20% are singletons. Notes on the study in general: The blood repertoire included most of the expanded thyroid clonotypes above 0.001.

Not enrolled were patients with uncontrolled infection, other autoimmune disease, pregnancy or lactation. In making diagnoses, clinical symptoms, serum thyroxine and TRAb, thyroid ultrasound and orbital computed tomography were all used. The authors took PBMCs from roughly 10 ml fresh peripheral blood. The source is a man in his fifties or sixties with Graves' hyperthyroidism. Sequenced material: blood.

In DNA, the CDR3 is TGTGCCAGCAGATCCCCAGCTGGACGCTACGAGCAGTACTTC. The encoded protein is CASRSPAGRYEQYF. The chain links TRBV6-2 or TRBV6-3 to TRBJ2-7; unclear D gene. Germline loops: CDR1 MNHEY, CDR2 SVGEGT. This CDR3 has 14 amino acids. Trimming took 6 bases from V and 3 from J, leaving 15 bases between them.